These T cell receptor beta chains were read from a single sample in a study of CD8 T cells in ankylosing spondylitis. Each CDR3 protein gets one entry after TCRdb re-called the 5' RACE reads with MiXCR. The data contain 700,000 to 850,000 distinct CDR3 sequences, 10% to 15% of them singletons. Material for sequencing was blood, either unsorted or a sorted T cell fraction (not recorded which). Receptors originate from a male donor with ankylosing spondylitis. Each CDR3 is given with its conserved first and last residue. A D gene is named only where the DNA matches it firmly. Not all rows give a size; the values are once, few, many and, for expanded clones, a class.

j_call d_call v_call cdr3_length clone_size cdr3_aa cdr3_nt
TRBJ2-7 - TRBV11-1 12 few CASSLRDHEQYF TGTGCCAGCAGCCTCAGGGACCACGAGCAGTACTTC
TRBJ2-3 TRBD2 TRBV20-1 16 few CSARVGGGLFTDTQYF TGCAGTGCTAGAGTCGGCGGGGGGTTGTTCACAGATACGCAGTATTTT
TRBJ2-5 TRBD1 TRBV14 15 - CASSSGDRSWETQYF TGTGCCAGCAGCTCCGGGGACAGGTCTTGGGAGACCCAGTACTTC
TRBJ1-1 - TRBV3-1 15 - CASSQEAAWNTEAFF TGTGCCAGCAGCCAAGAGGCTGCATGGAACACTGAAGCTTTCTTT
TRBJ2-7 - TRBV10-3 12 - CAIRDESYEQYF TGTGCCATCAGGGATGAATCCTACGAGCAGTACTTC
TRBJ1-5 - TRBV6-2/TRBV6-3 15 - CASSTPGAGNQPQHF TGTGCCAGCAGTACGCCCGGGGCGGGCAATCAGCCCCAGCATTTT
TRBJ2-1 - TRBV6-5 16 few CASSYGAGRRYNEQFF TGTGCCAGCAGTTACGGGGCGGGGAGAAGATACAATGAGCAGTTCTTC
TRBJ1-2 - TRBV11-3 12 - CASSSHGYGYTF TGTGCCAGCAGCTCCCATGGTTATGGCTACACCTTC
TRBJ1-5 - TRBV20-1 14 - CSARGAGWDQPQHF TGCAGTGCTAGAGGAGCGGGTTGGGATCAGCCCCAGCATTTT
TRBJ2-7 TRBD1 TRBV20-1 13 few CSAAGGASYEQYF TGCAGTGCTGCAGGGGGCGCCTCCTACGAGCAGTACTTC
TRBJ2-7 - TRBV28 14 once CASSPPAGTYEQYF TGTGCCAGCAGCCCCCCTGCGGGAACCTACGAGCAGTACTTC
TRBJ2-6 TRBD1 TRBV7-3 17 few CASSFRDSVSGANVLTF TGTGCCAGCAGCTTTAGGGACAGCGTCTCTGGGGCCAACGTCCTGACTTTC
TRBJ1-1 - TRBV29-1 15 many CSVAHLQDLNTEAFF TGCAGCGTTGCCCATTTACAGGACTTGAACACTGAAGCTTTCTTT
TRBJ2-2 - TRBV6-1 13 once CAASQGSTGELFF TGTGCCGCCTCGCAGGGTAGCACCGGGGAGCTGTTTTTT
TRBJ1-1 - TRBV7-2 14 few CASSSYRDSTEAFF TGTGCCAGCAGCTCCTACAGGGATAGCACTGAAGCTTTCTTT